This entry features one T cell receptor (beta chain) sequence. The data derive from a study of cytomegalovirus exposure and HLA in healthy donors. V dropped 1 base and J dropped 5 bases, with 14 bases sitting between them. Germline V gene lookup returns CDR1 LGHNA and CDR2 YNFKEQ. The length of the CDR3 is 15 residues. Generated by immunoSEQ multiplex PCR, the TCRdb table keeps only in-frame clones and is missing some. The sample comprises some 180,000 clones, approximately 89% of which are singletons, and less than 9.5% rests with the top ten. The chain is built from TRBV4-2 and TRBJ1-1, with a possible D match to TRBD1 (6 bases). The TCR comes from a man aged 25 to 45 in good health and CMV-seropositive. Material: PBMCs. CDR3 in amino acids: CASSQGNRESTEAFF. The CDR3, as DNA: TGTGCCAGCAGCCAAGGCAACAGGGAAAGTACTGAAGCTTTCTTT.